Below, 17 T cell receptor beta chains from the same sample are listed, as sequenced in a study of T-cell memory formation after mild COVID-19. Each CDR3 protein gets one entry after TCRdb re-called the 5' RACE reads with MiXCR. The sample shows 400,000 to 550,000 distinct CDR3 sequences, roughly 25% of them seen only once. The sample was PBMCs or a T cell subset sorted from them (not recorded which). These receptors were collected from an adult woman who had mild COVID-19 (a few samples of this study predate the infection). Cell type and time point are not known.

With regard to this clonotype: The conserved final phenylalanine or tryptophan is absent from the CDR3, which likely points to a read error. This rearrangement joins TRBV3-1 to TRBJ2-7, with unresolved D. The CDR3 runs 12 residues. In germline, CDR1 is LGHDT, CDR2 YNNKEL (reference sequence). V was clipped by 1 base and J by 6 bases, with 7 bases between them. The CDR3 protein is CASSQGLGEQYL. The DNA for the CDR3 is TGTGCCAGCAGCCAAGGTCTTGGCGAGCAGTACTTA.

The V call is TRBV5-1, the J call TRBJ2-1; 9 bases match TRBD2. Trimming removed 1 base from V and 7 bases from J; junction bases left unmatched: 9. Germline assignment: CDR1 SGHRS and CDR2 YFSETQ. This CDR3 is 16 amino acids long. The CDR3 reads CASSLPAGGRRNEQFF. The CDR3 DNA is TGCGCCAGCAGCTTGCCAGCGGGAGGCCGTAGAAATGAGCAGTTCTTC.

Only a few counts were recorded for this clonotype. The CDR3 sequence is CASSYGRGATEAFF. As DNA, the CDR3 is TGTGCCAGCAGTTACGGGCGGGGCGCAACTGAAGCTTTCTTT. V and J are TRBV6-6 and TRBJ1-1; possible D gene TRBD1, 5 bases. This CDR3 spans 14 amino acids. The germline gives CDR1 MNHNY, CDR2 SVGAGI (reference sequence). Trimming shortened V by 2 bases and J by 5 bases, and 12 bases separated the two germline ends.

This clonotype was observed a handful of times. The V gene is TRBV11-2, the J gene TRBJ1-6, with D possibly TRBD1 on 5 matching bases. Germline V gene sequence: CDR1 SGHAT, CDR2 FQNNGV. V lost 5 bases and J 6 bases, leaving 20 bases between the germline ends. This CDR3 comprises 17 residues. The DNA of the CDR3 is TGTGCCAGCAGCCCTGTTACGGGGGGAGGTTTTAATTCACCCCTCCACTTT. It is translated as CASSPVTGGGFNSPLHF.

The chain combines TRBV25-1 with TRBJ1-6; D perhaps matches TRBD1 (6 bases). This CDR3 comprises 14 residues. Trimming shortened V by 7 bases and J by 5 bases, and 12 bases separated the two germline ends. CDR1 is MGHDK, CDR2 SYGVNS, per germline. The CDR3 loop is CASTGHGNNSPLHF. CDR3 coding DNA: TGTGCCAGCACGGGACACGGGAATAATTCACCCCTCCACTTT.

This clonotype was counted between two and nine times. The chain carries TRBV4-3 and TRBJ2-2; D gene unclear. Germline V lookup: CDR1 LGHNA, CDR2 YSLEER. This CDR3 has 15 residues. V was cut by 0 bases and J by 3 bases, with 8 bases left in between. The CDR3 sequence: CASSQDRKDTGELFF. In nucleotides, the CDR3 is TGCGCCAGCAGCCAAGATCGGAAGGACACCGGGGAGCTGTTTTTT.

This clonotype was counted ten times or more. V gene TRBV12-3 or TRBV12-4 combines with J gene TRBJ2-1; 10 nucleotides agree with TRBD1. V lost 5 bases and J lost 4; bases outside the gene matches: 23. The CDR3 contains 21 residues. The CDR3 loop is CASSPILGQGSNPSKYNEQFF. CDR3 in DNA: TGTGCCAGCAGTCCTATCTTGGGACAGGGGTCTAACCCGAGCAAGTACAATGAGCAGTTCTTC.

This clonotype was seen a few times. J is TRBJ2-5 and V is TRBV19; D possibly corresponds to TRBD1 (6 bases). Germline assignment: CDR1 LNHDA and CDR2 SQIVND (reference sequence). Trimming shortened V by 6 bases and J by 5 bases, and 16 bases separated the two germline ends. This CDR3 region has 14 residues. The CDR3, as DNA: TGTGCCAGTAGCCACAGGGTTATCTCGGAGACCCAGTACTTC. Amino acids: CASSHRVISETQYF.

The chain couples TRBV6-6 to TRBJ2-4; TRBD1 matches at 10 bases. CDR3 length equals 18 residues. Germline assignment: CDR1 MNHNY and CDR2 SVGAGI (reference sequence). V lost 0 bases to trimming and J lost 1 base; unmatched junction nucleotides: 6. CDR3 amino acids: CASSYSKGTGEAKNIQYF. The CDR3 region has the DNA TGTGCCAGCAGTTACTCGAAGGGGACAGGGGAGGCCAAAAACATTCAGTACTTC.

This clonotype was counted between two and nine times. V usage is TRBV10-3 and J usage is TRBJ2-1, with TRBD2 identical over 7 bases. The trim removed 5 bases at V and 5 bases at J, leaving 6 bases unmatched. Germline V gene data show CDR1 as ENHRY and CDR2 as SYGVKD. The CDR3 extends over 14 amino acids. The CDR3 sequence: CAISNSGINNEQFF. CDR3 nucleotide sequence: TGTGCCATCAGTAACAGCGGGATAAACAATGAGCAGTTCTTC.

This clonotype came up a few times. V is TRBV5-1 and J is TRBJ1-2; D possibly corresponds to TRBD1 (6 bases). Trimming removed 4 bases from V and 3 bases from J, with 16 bases in between. Per the germline V gene, CDR1 is SGHRS and CDR2 is YFSETQ. The CDR3 runs 15 residues. This CDR3 reads CASSRGQRLDYGYTF. The CDR3 coding sequence is TGCGCCAGCAGCCGAGGACAGAGATTAGACTATGGCTACACCTTC.

V usage is TRBV6-1 and J usage is TRBJ2-7; D tentatively reads TRBD1 or TRBD2 (7 bases each). This CDR3 is built from 15 residues. Germline values: CDR1 MNHNS, CDR2 SASEGT. Trimming stripped 7 bases from V and 5 bases from J, with 21 bases between. Written as DNA, the CDR3 is TGTGCCAGCATCCCGGGGGGAGGGGGCTTGGACGAGCAGTACTTC. Translated: CASIPGGGGLDEQYF.

This clonotype has just a few counts. The rearrangement links TRBV7-6 to TRBJ2-7; a possible D gene is TRBD2 (6 bases). The CDR3 covers 16 residues. Trimming removed 4 bases at V and 3 bases at J, with 19 bases between. From germline, CDR1 is SGHVS and CDR2 FNYEAQ. The CDR3: CASSSGFGGERYEQYF. The DNA for the CDR3 is TGTGCCAGCAGCTCCGGTTTCGGAGGGGAACGCTACGAGCAGTACTTC.

This clonotype came up a few times. This sequence joins TRBV7-6 and TRBJ2-2; unclear D gene. Trimming pared 0 bases from V and 6 bases from J, leaving 5 bases between. Germline CDR1 reads SGHVS; CDR2 reads FNYEAQ. The CDR3 is 13 amino acids. CDR3 DNA sequence: TGTGCCAGCAGCTTAGCGCAATCCGGGGAGCTGTTTTTT. This encodes CASSLAQSGELFF.

In its sample, this clonotype was seen a few times. CDR3 amino acids: CASSQVDEQYF. CDR3 sequence (DNA): TGTGCCAGCAGCCAAGTGGACGAGCAGTACTTC. The J gene is TRBJ2-7, the V gene TRBV3-1; unclear D gene. This CDR3 spans 11 amino acids. The germline gives CDR1 LGHDT, CDR2 YNNKEL (reference sequence). V gave up 1 base and J gave up 5 bases, with 3 bases separating them.

This clonotype came up a few times. The chain carries TRBV20-1 and TRBJ2-7; D call uncertain. The CDR3 is 14 amino acids. Germline V gene sequence: CDR1 DFQATT, CDR2 SNEGSKA (reference sequence). V was clipped by 3 bases and J by 3 bases, with 15 bases between them. DNA of the CDR3: TGCAGTGCTAGTCAGGAGTTGGGGTACTACGAGCAGTACTTC. This encodes CSASQELGYYEQYF.

The V gene is TRBV19, the J gene TRBJ2-1; D is unresolved. CDR3 length equals 15 residues. With 0 bases removed from V and 2 bases from J, the gap between germline ends came to 8 bases. The germline V gene has CDR1 LNHDA and CDR2 SQIVND (reference sequence). The CDR3 spells CASSIDRGAYNEQFF. In nucleotides, the CDR3 is TGTGCCAGTAGTATAGATCGCGGCGCCTACAATGAGCAGTTCTTC. The full variable domain, its missing parts supplied by reference TRBV19 and TRBJ2-1, is DGGITQSPKYLFRKEGQNVTLSCEQNLNHDAMYWYRQDPGQGLRLIYYSQIVNDFQKGDIAEGYSVSREKKESFPLTVTSAQKNPTAFYLCASSIDRGAYNEQFFGPGTRLTVL.